These 17 T cell receptor beta chains share one sample of origin, sequenced in a study of cytomegalovirus exposure and HLA in healthy donors. This PCR relied on a set of 60 Vbeta primers and 13 Jbeta primers. Only in-frame clones appear in the TCRdb table, and some are missing; sequencing was by immunoSEQ multiplex PCR. The sample carries 200,000 to 250,000 clones, 70% to 90% recorded once. Sequencing was done on a sample of PBMCs. These receptors all stem from a human donor in good health.

This clone was found a few times. This sequence joins TRBV21-1 and TRBJ1-2; no DNA check was done on the table's D call, TRBD1. TRBV21-1 is an annotated pseudogene. This CDR3 has 15 residues. CDR3 sequence (DNA): TGTGCCAGCAGCAAAGGGGACAGGGCGGACTATGGCTACACCTTC. It is translated as CASSKGDRADYGYTF.

V gene TRBV9 combines with J gene TRBJ1-3, with TRBD1 as a possible D gene (5 bases). V lost 6 bases, J lost 0 bases, and 13 bases lay in between. The CDR3 is 15 residues long. Germline V lookup: CDR1 SGDLS, CDR2 YYNGEE. The CDR3 loop is CASTRTPSSGNTIYF. In DNA form, the CDR3 reads TGTGCCAGCACCAGGACACCGAGCTCTGGAAACACCATATATTTT.

The chain joins TRBV9 to TRBJ1-2, with TRBD1 matching 9 bases. There are 15 residues in the CDR3. Germline loops: CDR1 SGDLS, CDR2 YYNGEE. Germline trimming cut 3 bases from V and 2 bases from J; bases unmatched to any gene: 5. The CDR3 nucleotides are TGTGCCAGCAGCGGAGGACAGGGGTTGAACTATGGCTACACCTTC. Its translation is CASSGGQGLNYGYTF. Supplemented by reference TRBV9 and TRBJ1-2, the full variable domain reads DSGVTQTPKHLITATGQRVTLRCSPRSGDLSVYWYQQSLDQGLQFLIQYYNGEERAKGNILERFSAQQFPDLHSELNLSSLELGDSALYFCASSGGQGLNYGYTFGSGTRLTVV.

The rearrangement joins TRBV4-3 to TRBJ2-7, with TRBD2 identical over 7 bases. Germline V CDR1 and CDR2: LGHNA, YSLEER. There are 16 residues in the CDR3. The V and J ends lost 0 bases and 4 bases, in that order; junction bases with no gene match: 9. The chain's CDR3 is CASSQDKGGSLYEQYF. The CDR3 DNA reads as TGCGCCAGCAGCCAAGATAAGGGCGGGAGCTTATACGAGCAGTACTTC.

This chain connects TRBV7-9 to TRBJ2-1; D unresolved. Per germline, CDR1 SEHNR and CDR2 FQNEAQ (reference sequence). V was shortened by 1 base and J by 0 bases, with 4 bases between the two germline ends. The CDR3 contains 14 residues. The CDR3 coding sequence is TGTGCCAGCAGCTTAGGGCTCTCCTACAATGAGCAGTTCTTC. Its translation: CASSLGLSYNEQFF.

The chain combines TRBV10-1 with TRBJ1-1; TRBD1 is a possible D gene (5 bases). Germline CDR1 and CDR2: WNHNN and SYGVQD (reference sequence). The V and J ends lost 3 bases and 2 bases respectively, with 13 bases between them. The CDR3 has 15 residues. The CDR3 region is CASSDQTAINTEAFF. The CDR3 nucleotides read TGCGCCAGCAGTGACCAGACAGCGATTAACACTGAAGCTTTCTTT.

The J gene is TRBJ2-7, the V gene TRBV29-1; TRBD2 aligns across 7 bases. This CDR3 has 14 residues. Per germline, CDR1 SQVTM and CDR2 ANQGSEA. V was clipped by 6 bases and J by 4 bases; unmatched bases: 12. The CDR3 here is CSVGLAAVEYEQYF. The DNA for the CDR3 is TGCAGCGTGGGTCTAGCGGCCGTTGAGTACGAGCAGTACTTC.

V gene TRBV7-2 combines with J gene TRBJ1-2; tentative D call: TRBD1 (5 bases). From germline, CDR1 is SGHTA and CDR2 FQGNSA. V was clipped by 1 base and J by 8 bases, with 14 bases between them. The CDR3 has 14 amino acids. The CDR3 protein is CASSLGGRSGGYTF. The CDR3 bases are TGTGCCAGCAGCTTAGGGGGGAGGTCTGGAGGCTACACCTTC.

This clone appeared a few times. V and J are TRBV29-1 and TRBJ1-5; weak D call: TRBD1 (5 bases). The germline V gene encodes CDR1 SQVTM and CDR2 ANQGSEA. The CDR3 consists of 13 residues. V was trimmed by 4 bases and J by 4 bases, leaving 11 bases between them. CDR3 sequence (DNA): TGCAGCGTTGGGGAACAGGATAATCAGCCCCAGCATTTT. It specifies CSVGEQDNQPQHF.

The chain combines TRBV6-5 with TRBJ2-7, with D tentatively TRBD2 (5 bases). V was clipped by 6 bases and J by 3 bases, with 15 bases between them. Germline loops: CDR1 MNHEY, CDR2 SVGAGI. This CDR3 has 14 residues. CDR3 sequence (DNA): TGTGCCAGCAGATTAAGCGGAGTAAACTACGAGCAGTACTTC. Translation gives CASRLSGVNYEQYF.

J is TRBJ2-1 and V is TRBV2; D might be TRBD1 (5 bases). This CDR3 has 14 residues. The V gene's germline CDR1 is SNHLY and CDR2 FYNNEI. Trimming removed 2 bases from V and 5 bases from J, with 10 bases in between. The CDR3 region is CASSENDSNNEQFF. In DNA form, the CDR3 reads TGTGCCAGCAGTGAAAACGACAGCAACAATGAGCAGTTCTTC.

In this sample, this clone turned up a few times. The chain is built from TRBV5-1 and TRBJ2-7; TRBD2 matches at 9 bases. The germline V gene encodes CDR1 SGHRS and CDR2 YFSETQ. The CDR3 loop spans 14 amino acids. J gave up 4 bases and V 4 bases, and 6 bases lay outside the gene matches. This CDR3 reads CASSIAGVGYEQYF. DNA for the CDR3: TGCGCCAGCAGCATAGCGGGAGTCGGTTACGAGCAGTACTTC.

This chain connects TRBV25-1 to TRBJ1-2, with 7 bases that match TRBD1. Germline CDR1 MGHDK, CDR2 SYGVNS. V trimming: 4 bases; J trimming: 4 bases; junction bases outside the gene matches: 9. This CDR3 contains 15 residues. This chain's CDR3 is CASSGGDSKAYGYTF. The CDR3 DNA reads as TGTGCCAGCAGTGGGGGGGACAGCAAGGCCTATGGCTACACCTTC.

The genes are TRBV27 and TRBJ2-1; 8 bases align to TRBD1. Germline V lookup: CDR1 MNHEY, CDR2 SMNVEV (reference sequence). This CDR3 has 15 amino acids. V was pared by 6 bases and J by 4 bases, with 8 bases of the junction left unmatched. The CDR3 loop is CASRAGQGPYNEQFF. DNA for the CDR3: TGTGCCAGCAGGGCCGGACAGGGCCCTTACAATGAGCAGTTCTTC.

The rearrangement links TRBV5-8 to TRBJ2-7; 11 nucleotides align to TRBD2. This CDR3 is built from 16 residues. Germline V gene sequence: CDR1 SGHTS, CDR2 YDEGEE. The trim removed 4 bases at V and 0 bases at J, leaving 6 bases unmatched. The CDR3 DNA follows: TGTGCCAGCAGCACCGGGACTAGCGGTTACTCCTACGAGCAGTACTTC. It yields the protein CASSTGTSGYSYEQYF.

Worth noting for this clone: The junction departs from the called germline gene at one end, perhaps through a read error. V usage is TRBV7-9 and J usage is TRBJ2-3; D unresolved. The V gene's germline CDR1 is SEHNR and CDR2 FQNEAQ (reference sequence). There are 13 residues in the CDR3. CDR3 nucleotide sequence: TGTTCCAGCAGCATGACTGTGACAGATACGCAGTATTTT. Translated: CSSSMTVTDTQYF.

V gene TRBV27 combines with J gene TRBJ2-7, with D tentatively TRBD1 (5 bases). Germline V gene data show CDR1 as MNHEY and CDR2 as SMNVEV (reference sequence). V shed 6 bases and J shed 5 bases, with 14 bases lying between them. The CDR3 is 13 amino acids. As DNA, the CDR3 is TGTGCCAGCAGACTCGCAGGGTTTCACGAGCAGTACTTC. Amino acid sequence: CASRLAGFHEQYF.